The 13 T cell receptor beta chains listed next were all sequenced from one sample in a study of regulatory and conventional T cells in RAG deficiency. The protocol was immunoSEQ multiplex PCR, while the TCRdb copy is restricted to in-frame clones and leaves out a portion. In the table there are some 28,000 clones, approximately 90% of which are singletons. Blood CD4+ CD25-high CD127-low regulatory T cells supplied the genomic DNA template. This same sample was also taken into another study, of regulatory T cells. That paper adds: The primer mix had 52 TRBV and 13 TRBJ primers.

Material: Tregs sorted from blood. The receptors derive from a human donor in good health.

The chain employs TRBV7-8 and TRBJ1-6, with D perhaps matching TRBD1 (5 bases). Germline V gives CDR1 SGHVS, CDR2 FQNEAQ. Trimming stripped 0 bases from V and 1 base from J, with 16 bases between. The CDR3 loop spans 19 amino acids. The CDR3 sequence is CASSLALGVGASYNSPLHF. The DNA of the CDR3 is TGTGCCAGCAGCTTAGCCTTGGGGGTCGGGGCATCCTATAATTCACCCCTCCACTTT. Together with reference TRBV7-8 and TRBJ1-6, the CDR3 gives the full variable domain: GAGVSQSPRYKVAKRGQDVALRCDPISGHVSLFWYQQALGQGPEFLTYFQNEAQLDKSGLPSDRFFAERPEGSVSTLKIQRTQQEDSAVYLCASSLALGVGASYNSPLHFGNGTRLTVT.

This clone has a handful of counts. The chain couples TRBV4-1 to TRBJ1-1, with a tentative D call TRBD1 (6 bases). This CDR3 region has 15 residues. V lost 3 bases and J 1 base, leaving 12 bases between the germline ends. In germline, CDR1 is MGHRA, CDR2 YSYEKL. CDR3 nucleotide sequence: TGCGCCAGCAGCCAGACGGGACACCGGAACACTGAAGCTTTCTTT. Amino acid sequence: CASSQTGHRNTEAFF.

The chain links TRBV6-1 to TRBJ2-1; the match to TRBD1 covers 9 bases. Germline V gene lookup returns CDR1 MNHNS and CDR2 SASEGT. CDR3 length: 17 residues. V shed 0 bases, J shed 6 bases, and the junction held 9 bases outside the gene matches. Here the CDR3 reads CASSEAEGTGLGNEQFF. CDR3 nucleotide sequence: TGTGCCAGCAGTGAAGCGGAAGGGACAGGGTTGGGCAATGAGCAGTTCTTC.

This chain links TRBV13 with TRBJ2-7; 9 positions match TRBD2. The CDR3 is made up of 16 amino acids. V trimming: 2 bases; J trimming: 4 bases; junction bases outside the gene matches: 9. Germline CDR1 PRHDT, CDR2 FYEKMQ (reference sequence). CDR3 DNA sequence: TGTGCCAGCAGCTTATTGAGACTAGCGGCCCCATACGAGCAGTACTTC. This codes for CASSLLRLAAPYEQYF. The whole variable domain, remainder taken from reference TRBV13 and TRBJ2-7, is AAGVIQSPRHLIKEKRETATLKCYPIPRHDTVYWYQQGPGQDPQFLISFYEKMQSDKGSIPDRFSAQQFSDYHSELNMSSLELGDSALYFCASSLLRLAAPYEQYFGPGTRLTVT.

V gene TRBV25-1 combines with J gene TRBJ1-3; possibly TRBD1 for D (5 bases). V shed 1 base and J shed 4 bases, with 11 bases lying between them. CDR3 length: 15 residues. Germline CDR1 MGHDK, CDR2 SYGVNS. The CDR3 DNA sequence: TGTGCCAGCAGTGAATGGGGGGGAGAAGGAAACACCATATATTTT. Translation gives CASSEWGGEGNTIYF.

This clone occurred once. This rearrangement joins TRBV29-1 to TRBJ2-1; 10 nucleotides match TRBD2. This CDR3 contains 14 residues. Unmatched junction bases numbered 4, after V lost 3 bases and J lost 5 bases. Germline CDR1 reads SQVTM; CDR2 reads ANQGSEA. The CDR3 loop reads CSVDGLAGDNEQFF. CDR3 nucleotides: TGCAGCGTTGACGGGCTAGCGGGGGACAATGAGCAGTTCTTC.

This clone appeared a single time. The chain employs TRBV10-2 and TRBJ2-7; weak D call: TRBD1 (6 bases). Trimming left V 8 bases short and J 0 bases short, with 17 bases between. The V gene's germline CDR1 is WSHSY and CDR2 SAAADI. This CDR3 contains 15 residues. This CDR3 is CASGGHPGNSYEQYF. For the CDR3, the DNA is TGCGCCAGCGGGGGACATCCGGGGAACTCCTACGAGCAGTACTTC.

The chain carries TRBV12-5 and TRBJ2-1; D not resolved. In germline, CDR1 is LGHNT, CDR2 FRNRAP. CDR3 length: 14 amino acids. Trimming removed 0 bases at V and 4 bases at J, with 7 bases between. The CDR3 reads CASGLVYSYNEQFF. The CDR3 bases are TGTGCTAGTGGTTTGGTATACAGTTACAATGAGCAGTTCTTC.

A remark on this clone: One end of the junction is discordant with germline, which a read error may explain. This chain joins TRBV7-7 and TRBJ2-1; D uncertain. CDR1 is SSHAT and CDR2 is FNYEAQ in the germline V gene (reference sequence). The CDR3 runs 19 residues. CDR3 sequence reads: CASSLYFVYGSRYENEQFF. CDR3 nucleotides: TGTGCTAGCAGCTTATATTTCGTTTACGGGTCCCGATATGAGAATGAGCAGTTCTTC.

The table lists this clone with a count of one. The genes are TRBV6-6 and TRBJ1-6, with 7 positions matching TRBD1. The germline V gene encodes CDR1 MNHNY and CDR2 SVGAGI (reference sequence). The CDR3 is 15 amino acids. V trimming: 6 bases; J trimming: 2 bases; junction bases outside the gene matches: 4. DNA for the CDR3: TGTGCCAGCAGCTACAGGGGACCCTATAATTCACCCCTCCACTTT. This sequence encodes CASSYRGPYNSPLHF.

The chain couples TRBV5-1 to TRBJ1-1; D may be TRBD1 (5 bases). Deletions cut 2 bases from V and 4 bases from J, with 15 bases between. The CDR3 contains 15 residues. CDR1 is SGHRS and CDR2 is YFSETQ in the germline V gene. CDR3 sequence: CASSFQRQGGTEAFF. CDR3 sequence (DNA): TGCGCCAGCAGCTTCCAGCGGCAGGGCGGCACTGAAGCTTTCTTT.

This chain connects TRBV11-2 to TRBJ2-5; a possible D gene is TRBD1 (5 bases). Trimming removed 6 bases from V and 3 bases from J, with 8 bases in between. Germline CDR1 reads SGHAT; CDR2 reads FQNNGV. CDR3 size: 12 residues. CDR3 sequence reads: CASSLGEETQYF. The CDR3 bases are TGTGCCAGCAGTCTAGGGGAAGAGACCCAGTACTTC.

This chain uses TRBV30 with TRBJ2-7, with 7 bases aligning to TRBD1. CDR3 length: 16 residues. J was trimmed by 0 bases and V by 2 bases; bases with no gene match: 10. Per germline, CDR1 GTSNPN and CDR2 SVGIG (reference sequence). Here the CDR3 DNA reads TGTGCCTGGAGTAAGAGTTTCTGGACAGGCTCCTACGAGCAGTACTTC. This gives the protein CAWSKSFWTGSYEQYF.